A selection of T cell receptor beta chains follows, all from one sample in a study of early T cells in non-severe SARS-CoV-2 infection. TCRdb fed the 5' RACE reads into MiXCR, producing one record per CDR3 protein. The sample comprises 75,000 to 95,000 distinct CDR3 sequences, 16% of which are singletons, and around 4.9% rests with the top ten. The sequenced sample was whole blood, obtained at baseline. These receptors were obtained from an adult who was a healthcare worker with PCR-confirmed SARS-CoV-2 infection or an uninfected control (not recorded which). Both conserved end residues are trimmed from each CDR3. Size is omitted from some rows. Given values are once, few, many or a class for expanded clones.

V	size	J	CDR3
TRBV6-1	few	TRBJ2-2	ATTVGENTGELF
TRBV11-2	many	TRBJ2-5	ASSSLAGQETQY
TRBV29-1	few	TRBJ2-7	SVPGLSDSYEQY
TRBV6-4	many	TRBJ1-2	ASSGGQINYGYT
TRBV20-1	NA	TRBJ1-5	SAKAGGQPQH
TRBV20-1	many	TRBJ2-7	SAKDGPYEQY
TRBV11-2	NA	TRBJ2-4	ASSLVQDPIQY
TRBV7-9	few	TRBJ2-1	ASSYTGTREDEQF
TRBV5-1	NA	TRBJ2-1	ASSFILPDREQF
TRBV4-1	NA	TRBJ2-3	ASSQAGATYADTQY
TRBV7-2	few	TRBJ2-3	ASSLLAGVRDTQY
TRBV18	NA	TRBJ2-1	ASSPLSGHNEQF
TRBV25-1	few	TRBJ2-1	ASSMGTGVAYNEQF
TRBV10-3	NA	TRBJ2-7	AISVLAGNAYEQY
TRBV20-1	many	TRBJ2-1	SADLETSGSNEQF
TRBV3-1	few	TRBJ2-1	ASSLARAGNEQF
TRBV4-1	NA	TRBJ2-3	ASSQERGRLADTQY
TRBV20-1	NA	TRBJ2-1	SARRDRGEQF
TRBV7-3	once	TRBJ2-1	ASSQGRNEQF
TRBV20-1	NA	TRBJ2-1	SASLAGARQEQF
TRBV6-2/TRBV6-3	NA	TRBJ2-7	ASSPSGTRPHEQY
TRBV7-9	NA	TRBJ1-5	ASSLLGEPQH
TRBV5-8	NA	TRBJ2-7	ASSLSAAGNEQY
TRBV21-1	NA	TRBJ2-7	ASSNTASSGPYEQY
TRBV12-3/TRBV12-4	few	TRBJ2-1	ASREFGDNEQF
TRBV2	NA	TRBJ2-1	AIGQGQF
TRBV5-1	few	TRBJ2-5	ASTLTSGSQETQY
TRBV6-1	NA	TRBJ1-5	ASREGTSQH
TRBV21-1	NA	TRBJ2-7	ASRRHEQY
TRBV27	NA	TRBJ1-2	ASKTGPNGYT
TRBV7-8	NA	TRBJ2-2	ASSDRNTGELF
TRBV2	NA	TRBJ2-1	ASSSPRGTSGNNEQF
TRBV29-1	NA	TRBJ1-2	SAERDAYGYT
TRBV28	NA	TRBJ2-2	ATRDTHTGELF